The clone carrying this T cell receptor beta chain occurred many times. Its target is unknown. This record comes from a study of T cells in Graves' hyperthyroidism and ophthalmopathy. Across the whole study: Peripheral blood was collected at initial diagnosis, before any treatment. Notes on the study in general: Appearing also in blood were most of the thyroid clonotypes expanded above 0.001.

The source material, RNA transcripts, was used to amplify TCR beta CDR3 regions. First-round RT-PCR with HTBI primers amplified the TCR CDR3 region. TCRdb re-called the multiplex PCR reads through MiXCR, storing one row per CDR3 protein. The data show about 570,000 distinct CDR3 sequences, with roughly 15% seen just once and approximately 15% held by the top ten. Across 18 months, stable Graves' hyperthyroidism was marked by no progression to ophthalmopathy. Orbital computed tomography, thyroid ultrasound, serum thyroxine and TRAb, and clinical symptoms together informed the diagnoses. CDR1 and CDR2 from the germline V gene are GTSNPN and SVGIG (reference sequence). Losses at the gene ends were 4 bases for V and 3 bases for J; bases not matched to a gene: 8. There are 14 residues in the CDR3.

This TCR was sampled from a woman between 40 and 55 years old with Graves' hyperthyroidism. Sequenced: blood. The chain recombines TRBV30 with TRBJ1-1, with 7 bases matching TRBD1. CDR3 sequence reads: CAWKPGTAYTEAFF. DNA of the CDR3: TGTGCCTGGAAACCTGGGACAGCCTACACTGAAGCTTTCTTT.